The T cell receptor (beta chain) described here comes from a study of blood T cell repertoires in COVID-19. Authors' processing steps: Researchers report that nucleated cell counts were estimated from reference gene primer amplification. This table comes from immunoSEQ multiplex PCR, and its TCRdb copy is limited to in-frame clones, with some not included. V and J calls and clone size are given by that table; D and trimming were obtained from the DNA. The data show approximately 300,000 clones, roughly 90% seen once. This CDR3 spans 16 amino acids. Germline CDR1 reads SGHVS; CDR2 reads FQNEAQ. V shed 6 bases and J 3 bases; nucleotides not matched to a gene: 12. This clone appeared a single time.

This TCR derives from a woman in her twenties or thirties with COVID-19, enrolled during active disease. The sequenced sample consisted of peripheral blood. The chain combines TRBV7-8 with TRBJ1-1; the match to TRBD1 covers 8 bases. This CDR3 is CASSLRGQGGHTEAFF. The CDR3 nucleotides are TGTGCCAGCAGTTTGAGAGGACAGGGCGGGCACACTGAAGCTTTCTTT.